This passage covers 19 T cell receptor beta chains from one sample sequenced in a study of T-cell reconstitution after alpha-beta-depleted transplantation in children. TCRbeta library construction was performed incorporating unique molecular identifiers. TCRdb re-analysed the PCR reads in MiXCR, keeping a single row per CDR3 protein. Among approximately 250,000 distinct CDR3 sequences listed, roughly 23% were seen once. Source: PBMCs, taken before TCRalphabeta/CD19-depleted stem cell transplant. The source is a girl aged 2-9 years with Fanconi anemia, due to receive a stem cell transplant.

This clonotype was counted a few times. J is TRBJ2-1 and V is TRBV29-1, with D perhaps matching TRBD1 (5 bases). Trimming removed 3 bases from V and 0 bases from J, with 12 bases in between. The CDR3 runs to 15 residues. From germline, CDR1 is SQVTM and CDR2 ANQGSEA. The CDR3 reads CSVDRVFSSYNEQFF. CDR3 nucleotides: TGCAGCGTTGACAGGGTCTTTAGCTCCTACAATGAGCAGTTCTTC.

This clonotype appeared many times. The gene calls are TRBV20-1 and TRBJ2-2; 10 bases agree with TRBD1. The CDR3 has 14 residues. V dropped 5 bases and J dropped 4; count of bases not matched to a gene: 4. Germline-derived CDR1 and CDR2 are DFQATT and SNEGSKA (reference sequence). CDR3 in amino acids: CSAPRTGGTGELFF. CDR3 bases: TGCAGTGCTCCCCGGACAGGGGGCACCGGGGAGCTGTTTTTT.

At least ten counts were recorded for this clonotype. The chain links TRBV5-1 to TRBJ1-2; TRBD1 matches 7 bases. The V segment lost 0 bases and the J segment 4 bases; nucleotides outside the gene matches: 12. Per the germline V gene, CDR1 is SGHRS and CDR2 is YFSETQ. This CDR3 region has 17 residues. The CDR3 DNA follows: TGCGCCAGCAGCTTGGTGGGAGGAGGACAGGTCCGCTATGGCTACACCTTC. Residues: CASSLVGGGQVRYGYTF.

The rearrangement uses TRBV20-1 and TRBJ2-1; 7 positions match TRBD2. Germline assignment: CDR1 DFQATT and CDR2 SNEGSKA (reference sequence). The CDR3 runs 16 residues. The J segment lost 0 bases and the V segment lost 2 bases, leaving 7 bases of the junction unmatched. The CDR3 spells CSARSSSGTSYNEQFF. In nucleotides, the CDR3 is TGCAGTGCTAGAAGTTCTAGCGGAACCTCCTACAATGAGCAGTTCTTC.

The V call is TRBV29-1, the J call TRBJ2-1, with no clear D. The CDR3 loop spans 13 amino acids. Germline V gene lookup returns CDR1 SQVTM and CDR2 ANQGSEA. Trimming removed 5 bases at V and 3 bases at J, with 11 bases between. The CDR3 nucleotides are TGCAGCGTTACCACGGTTAACTACAATGAGCAGTTCTTC. Its translation: CSVTTVNYNEQFF.

This clonotype was found a few times. V usage is TRBV6-5 and J usage is TRBJ2-3; a weak D match, TRBD2 (6 bases). V lost 6 bases, J lost 5 bases, and 9 bases lay in between. The germline gives CDR1 MNHEY, CDR2 SVGAGI. CDR3 length equals 12 residues. DNA of the CDR3: TGTGCCAGCAGCTTTAGCGGAGATACGCAGTATTTT. It encodes CASSFSGDTQYF.

This clonotype showed up just a few times. The gene calls are TRBV29-1 and TRBJ1-2; no firm D call. The V and J ends lost 7 bases and 1 base respectively, with 10 bases between them. Germline V gives CDR1 SQVTM, CDR2 ANQGSEA. This CDR3 spans 12 amino acids. CDR3 DNA: TGCAGCGCCTCGGACGGTAACTATGGCTACACCTTC. Its protein product is CSASDGNYGYTF.

This clonotype showed up just a few times. This sequence joins TRBV29-1 and TRBJ1-2; D is ambiguous. Germline loops: CDR1 SQVTM, CDR2 ANQGSEA. This CDR3 has 13 amino acids. Deletions cut 3 bases from V and 8 bases from J, with 16 bases between. This CDR3 is CSVEKEPGEGYTF. The CDR3 DNA is TGCAGCGTTGAGAAGGAGCCAGGAGAAGGCTACACCTTC.

The table lists this clonotype with many counts. The V and J genes are TRBV12-3 or TRBV12-4 and TRBJ2-1, with 10 bases lining up with TRBD2. The CDR3 is made up of 18 amino acids. With 2 bases clipped from V and 4 bases from J, the junction kept 11 bases outside the gene matches. CDR3 nucleotide sequence: TGTGCCAGCAGTTTAAGGAATAGCGGGGGGCGGAATTACAATGAGCAGTTCTTC. Translating gives CASSLRNSGGRNYNEQFF.

This clonotype has at least ten counts. The V call is TRBV20-1, the J call TRBJ2-7, with 10 positions matching TRBD1. The CDR3 runs to 14 residues. Germline V gives CDR1 DFQATT, CDR2 SNEGSKA (reference sequence). V lost 5 bases, J lost 0 bases, and 4 bases stayed unmatched. This CDR3 reads CSAADRGSSYEQYF. CDR3 DNA sequence: TGCAGTGCTGCGGACAGGGGGTCCTCCTACGAGCAGTACTTC.

The table lists this clonotype with many counts. The chain uses TRBV29-1 and TRBJ2-7; perhaps TRBD1 as D (5 bases). The CDR3 runs 13 residues. Germline loops: CDR1 SQVTM, CDR2 ANQGSEA. Trimming stripped 1 base from V and 2 bases from J, with 9 bases between. CDR3 in amino acids: CSVEGGQTYEQYF. DNA of the CDR3: TGCAGCGTTGAAGGGGGCCAGACCTACGAGCAGTACTTC.

The chain is built from TRBV28 and TRBJ2-3; D is tentatively TRBD1 or TRBD2 (5 bases each). The germline gives CDR1 MDHEN, CDR2 SYDVKM. The ends were cut back, 2 bases at V and 7 bases at J, with 7 bases in the middle. CDR3 length: 12 residues. In DNA form, the CDR3 reads TGTGCCAGCAGTTTAACGGGGCATACGCAGTATTTT. It specifies CASSLTGHTQYF. The whole variable domain, filled in from reference TRBV28 and TRBJ2-3, reads DVKVTQSSRYLVKRTGEKVFLECVQDMDHENMFWYRQDPGLGLRLIYFSYDVKMKEKGDIPEGYSVSREKKERFSLILESASTNQTSMYLCASSLTGHTQYFGPGTRLTVL.

V usage is TRBV20-1 and J usage is TRBJ1-2, with D uncertain. The germline V gene has CDR1 DFQATT and CDR2 SNEGSKA (reference sequence). The CDR3 extends over 13 amino acids. The V end was cut by 3 bases, the J end by 8 bases, with 16 bases between. CDR3 nucleotides: TGCAGTGCTAGCACCCTCCCTGGGTGGGGCTACACCTTC. Its translation: CSASTLPGWGYTF.

The chain uses TRBV7-8 and TRBJ2-3, with D maybe TRBD2 (5 bases). Germline lookup yields CDR1 SGHVS and CDR2 FQNEAQ. The CDR3 is 13 residues long. V dropped 6 bases and J dropped 4 bases, with 11 bases sitting between them. The CDR3 coding sequence is TGTGCCAGCAGGCCTAGCATATCAGATACGCAGTATTTT. This sequence encodes CASRPSISDTQYF.

CDR3 residues: CAISEGRVQETQYF. CDR3 nucleotide sequence: TGTGCCATCAGTGAGGGCAGGGTACAGGAGACCCAGTACTTC. This sequence joins TRBV10-3 and TRBJ2-5; D is perhaps TRBD1 (5 bases). Germline CDR1 and CDR2: ENHRY and SYGVKD. CDR3 size: 14 residues. Trimming took off 2 bases at V and 5 bases at J, with 12 bases between the two ends.

The chain couples TRBV20-1 to TRBJ2-1, with D perhaps being TRBD1 or TRBD2 (5 bases each). The CDR3 covers 17 residues. Germline CDR1 and CDR2: DFQATT and SNEGSKA (reference sequence). Trimming stripped 0 bases from V and 0 bases from J, with 15 bases between. The CDR3, as DNA: TGCAGTGCTAGAGATCTAAGGTCCGGGGCCTCCTACAATGAGCAGTTCTTC. Its translation: CSARDLRSGASYNEQFF.

This clonotype occurred many times. The rearrangement uses TRBV20-1 and TRBJ2-7, with TRBD1 as a possible D gene (6 bases). Germline CDR1 and CDR2: DFQATT and SNEGSKA (reference sequence). The CDR3 runs 12 residues. Trimming removed 0 bases at V and 6 bases at J, with 9 bases between. The CDR3 nucleotides read TGCAGTGCTAGAGAAACAGGGACCGAGCAGTACTTC. Encoded protein: CSARETGTEQYF.

This clonotype showed up just a few times. The V and J genes are TRBV20-1 and TRBJ1-5; the D is unclear. Trimming cost V 1 base and J 1 base, with 5 bases left between them. The CDR3 covers 13 residues. Looked up from germline, CDR1 is DFQATT and CDR2 is SNEGSKA (reference sequence). DNA of the CDR3: TGCAGTGCTAGAGGGCCAAGCAATCAGCCCCAGCATTTT. This sequence encodes CSARGPSNQPQHF.

CDR3 loop: CASSLWGNTGGGDEQFF. For the CDR3, the DNA is TGTGCCAGCAGCTTATGGGGGAATACAGGGGGCGGGGATGAGCAGTTCTTC. This chain connects TRBV7-2 to TRBJ2-1; 9 nucleotides align to TRBD1. Losses at the gene ends were 2 bases for V and 8 bases for J; bases not matched to a gene: 13. The CDR3 consists of 17 residues. In germline, CDR1 is SGHTA, CDR2 FQGNSA.